A selection of T cell receptor beta chains follows, all from one sample in a study of CD8 T cells in ankylosing spondylitis. TCRdb passed the 5' RACE reads through MiXCR, listing each CDR3 protein once. This table holds hundreds of thousands of distinct CDR3 sequences, roughly 24% found once. The sequenced sample was blood, either unsorted or a sorted T cell fraction (not recorded which). The receptors come from a male donor with ankylosing spondylitis or in good health (not recorded which). Each CDR3 is given with its conserved first and last residue. A D gene is named only where the DNA matches it firmly. Clone size, where shown, is once, few, many, or a class for clones that have expanded.

CDR3 DNA: TGTGCCAGCAGCCCGGGGCATAGGGAGACCCAGTACTTC
CDR3 protein: CASSPGHRETQYF
J gene: TRBJ2-5
V gene: TRBV7-2
D gene: .
clone size: .

CDR3 DNA: TGTGCCAGCAGTGCGAAAACCGGGACTAGCGGGAATGAGCAGTTCTTC
CDR3 protein: CASSAKTGTSGNEQFF
J gene: TRBJ2-1
V gene: TRBV27
D gene: TRBD2
clone size: many

CDR3 DNA: TGTGCCAGCAGCCCGAAGCGAAACACTGAAGCTTTCTTT
CDR3 protein: CASSPKRNTEAFF
J gene: TRBJ1-1
V gene: TRBV14
D gene: .
clone size: few

CDR3 DNA: TGTGCCAGCACCCCTTACCCCAGCGGGAGAAACGAGCAGTACTTC
CDR3 protein: CASTPYPSGRNEQYF
J gene: TRBJ2-7
V gene: TRBV6-1
D gene: TRBD2
clone size: many

CDR3 DNA: TGTGCCAGCTCACCCGAGACAGGTGGTACGCAGTATTTT
CDR3 protein: CASSPETGGTQYF
J gene: TRBJ2-3
V gene: TRBV18
D gene: .
clone size: many

CDR3 DNA: TGTGCCAGCAGCGCACGCGCTCTTGCGAACACTGAAGCTTTCTTT
CDR3 protein: CASSARALANTEAFF
J gene: TRBJ1-1
V gene: TRBV9
D gene: .
clone size: many

CDR3 DNA: TGCAGTGCTAGAGATCATACGGACAGACGGTTCTTC
CDR3 protein: CSARDHTDRRFF
J gene: TRBJ2-1
V gene: TRBV20-1
D gene: .
clone size: many

CDR3 DNA: TGCAGTGCTAGCCAGGGAGGTCCCACAGATACGCAGTATTTT
CDR3 protein: CSASQGGPTDTQYF
J gene: TRBJ2-3
V gene: TRBV20-1
D gene: .
clone size: .

CDR3 DNA: TGTGCCAGCAGTGACCAGTCCGGGAAGGGAATGCAGTACTTC
CDR3 protein: CASSDQSGKGMQYF
J gene: TRBJ2-7
V gene: TRBV2
D gene: .
clone size: many

CDR3 DNA: TGTGCCAGCAGCCCGTGGACAACAACTAATGAAAAACTGTTTTTT
CDR3 protein: CASSPWTTTNEKLFF
J gene: TRBJ1-4
V gene: TRBV5-6
D gene: .
clone size: .

CDR3 DNA: TGTGCCAGCAGAAAAGGGACGAATGAGCAGTTCTTC
CDR3 protein: CASRKGTNEQFF
J gene: TRBJ2-1
V gene: TRBV6-5
D gene: .
clone size: .

CDR3 DNA: TGTGCCAGCAGTTTAGAGGATCCCTCCTACGAGCAGTACTTC
CDR3 protein: CASSLEDPSYEQYF
J gene: TRBJ2-7
V gene: TRBV12-3/TRBV12-4
D gene: .
clone size: many

CDR3 DNA: TGTGCCAGCAGTTTAAAGAGCCGTGAGCAGTTCTTC
CDR3 protein: CASSLKSREQFF
J gene: TRBJ2-1
V gene: TRBV28
D gene: .
clone size: .

CDR3 DNA: TGTGCCAGCAGCCAGACCCAGAACACTGAAGCTTTCTTT
CDR3 protein: CASSQTQNTEAFF
J gene: TRBJ1-1
V gene: TRBV7-9
D gene: .
clone size: .

CDR3 DNA: TGTGCCAGCAGTCGCGGGACAGGGGAGGCCCAGTACTTC
CDR3 protein: CASSRGTGEAQYF
J gene: TRBJ2-5
V gene: TRBV12-3/TRBV12-4
D gene: TRBD1
clone size: .

CDR3 DNA: TGTGCCAGCAGAAAAGCGGGGGGCGCGGACACCGGGGAGCTGTTTTTT
CDR3 protein: CASRKAGGADTGELFF
J gene: TRBJ2-2
V gene: TRBV6-8
D gene: TRBD2
clone size: .

CDR3 DNA: TGCAGTGCTAGGGGCCTAGCGGGAGTTGGGCAGTCCTACAATGAGCAGTTCTTC
CDR3 protein: CSARGLAGVGQSYNEQFF
J gene: TRBJ2-1
V gene: TRBV20-1
D gene: TRBD2
clone size: .

CDR3 DNA: TGCAGTGCCCCGGCGCGGGACCGCATAGAGGGGGCTCGGGAGACCCAGTACTTC
CDR3 protein: CSAPARDRIEGARETQYF
J gene: TRBJ2-5
V gene: TRBV20-1
D gene: .
clone size: .

CDR3 DNA: TGTGCCAGCAGGAACCCGGGACAGGGGGGTCGGGGCTACACCTTC
CDR3 protein: CASRNPGQGGRGYTF
J gene: TRBJ1-2
V gene: TRBV12-3/TRBV12-4
D gene: TRBD1
clone size: once

CDR3 DNA: TGTGCCAGCAAGCCGGGACTAGCGGGTGGCTTTAATGAGCAGTTCTTC
CDR3 protein: CASKPGLAGGFNEQFF
J gene: TRBJ2-1
V gene: TRBV6-1
D gene: TRBD2
clone size: .

CDR3 DNA: TGTGCCAGCAGTGACGGTTCACCCCTCCACTTT
CDR3 protein: CASSDGSPLHF
J gene: TRBJ1-6
V gene: TRBV25-1
D gene: .
clone size: many

CDR3 DNA: TGTGCCAGCAGTTACGAAGCAGGAAGAACTAATTCACCCCTCCACTTT
CDR3 protein: CASSYEAGRTNSPLHF
J gene: TRBJ1-6
V gene: TRBV6-5
D gene: .
clone size: .

CDR3 DNA: TGTGCCAGCAGCCTACGAAGCGGGACAGGAGAAGGAAAACTGTTTTTT
CDR3 protein: CASSLRSGTGEGKLFF
J gene: TRBJ1-4
V gene: TRBV7-8
D gene: TRBD1
clone size: .

CDR3 DNA: TGCAGTGCTAGAGATCCCAGCGGACCCCTAGCAACGACCCAGTACTTC
CDR3 protein: CSARDPSGPLATTQYF
J gene: TRBJ2-5
V gene: TRBV20-1
D gene: .
clone size: few

CDR3 DNA: TGCAGCGTTGAAGAGATGGGTCCGTCGTATGGCTACACCTTC
CDR3 protein: CSVEEMGPSYGYTF
J gene: TRBJ1-2
V gene: TRBV29-1
D gene: .
clone size: .

CDR3 DNA: TGCGCCAGCAGCCACCATCTGACAGGGGTGGTGGGGTTAGGTAATGAGCAGTTCTTC
CDR3 protein: CASSHHLTGVVGLGNEQFF
J gene: TRBJ2-1
V gene: TRBV4-3
D gene: TRBD1
clone size: .

CDR3 DNA: TGTGCCAGCAGCGAGCGGGACCGCACAGATACGCAGTATTTT
CDR3 protein: CASSERDRTDTQYF
J gene: TRBJ2-3
V gene: TRBV9
D gene: TRBD2
clone size: .

CDR3 DNA: TGTGCCAGCAGTCTCCTAGGGGCTAGCGGGAGTTCCGATGAGCAGTTCTTC
CDR3 protein: CASSLLGASGSSDEQFF
J gene: TRBJ2-1
V gene: TRBV27
D gene: TRBD2
clone size: many

CDR3 DNA: TGTGCCAGGGAGCATGGGCCCCAGCATTTT
CDR3 protein: CAREHGPQHF
J gene: TRBJ1-5
V gene: TRBV11-2
D gene: .
clone size: many

CDR3 DNA: TGCAGTGTAGGTAGGCCGAATCAGCCCCAGCATTTT
CDR3 protein: CSVGRPNQPQHF
J gene: TRBJ1-5
V gene: TRBV20-1
D gene: .
clone size: many